This TCR beta chain was sequenced for a study (dated by TCRdb to between 2014 and 2017). Background for the entire study: The study tested whether tumor-infiltrating Tregs in breast cancer are recruited from blood Tregs or converted in situ from other CD4+ T cell subsets.

Naive CD4+ T cells were purified with the Miltenyi Naive CD4+ T Cell Isolation kit, with Tregs depleted using CD25 microbeads. Tregs, naive and memory CD4+ T cells from tumor, blood and ipsilateral draining lymph nodes of 4 or 5 breast cancer patients underwent full-length TCR alpha and beta sequencing. Mononuclear cells from lymph nodes or less than 65 ml of peripheral blood were isolated by Ficoll density gradient centrifugation. A purity exceeding 90% was confirmed by FACS for the sorted cell populations. Comment on this clonotype: The antigen it binds to is not known. The record has no base qualities; no much larger clone is one base away.

Per the germline V gene (reference sequence), SGHKS is the CDR1 and YYEKEE is the CDR2. For this chain, trimming is 4 bases at the V end and 7 bases at the J end, and the number of junction bases without a gene match is 18. The CDR3 numbers 18 residues from cysteine through phenylalanine. The retained sequence is limited to the CDR3, 54 bases, with the frame set at the first base. Summary of the overall study and its limitations: In terms of TCR gene usage, tumor memory CD4+ T cells clustered together with blood and lymph node memory CD4+ cells, as well as with lymph node naive CD4+ cells. Tumor-infiltrating Treg TCR alpha and beta sequences overlapped most with tumor naive CD4+ T cells, then with blood naive CD4+ T cells. Rather than covering whole repertoires, validation in the larger cohort was restricted to a single TCR beta V-J rearrangement.

Amplification of full-length TCR variable regions was done by 5' RACE PCR using constant-region reverse primers, and this step was followed by semi-nested PCR with Nested Universal Primer A. Using the ReliaPrep RNA Cell Miniprep System, total RNA was extracted, and the SMARTer RACE 5'/3' Kit was then used to reverse transcribe the RNA into 5'RACE-ready cDNA. Full-length TCR alpha and beta libraries were barcoded with multiplex adaptors and sequenced on an Illumina MiSeq. The paper's processing steps were these. Sequencing data were pooled across the five patients for each of nine subset-tissue groups and compared by unsupervised clustering of TCR gene usage. The Morisita-Horn index was used to calculate repertoire similarity, with shared sequences weighted by how much each contributed to each repertoire. TCRdb trimmed public reads at Q25 via fastp, called clones via MiXCR and kept in-frame beta chains. Every CDR3 protein is listed once, alongside the most common genes and DNA of its rows. TCRdb's processing, not the authors' own work, is the source of the V and J calls. The sample table shows around 50,000 distinct CDR3 sequences, and 17% are seen once. The ten largest clones add up to under 3% of the sample.

The sequence is built from TRBV5-5 and TRBJ2-1, and 9 junction bases match TRBD2. The sequenced sample was naive CD4+ T cells sorted from blood. The cell subset or site label for this specimen denotes: naive CD4+ T cells, CD4+CD45RA+CD25-. The sequence was collected from a female donor with breast cancer. CDR3 reads: CASSQSGASGTRSNEQFF. DNA sequence: TGTGCCAGCAGCCAATCGGGGGCTAGCGGGACCCGAAGTAATGAGCAGTTCTTC.